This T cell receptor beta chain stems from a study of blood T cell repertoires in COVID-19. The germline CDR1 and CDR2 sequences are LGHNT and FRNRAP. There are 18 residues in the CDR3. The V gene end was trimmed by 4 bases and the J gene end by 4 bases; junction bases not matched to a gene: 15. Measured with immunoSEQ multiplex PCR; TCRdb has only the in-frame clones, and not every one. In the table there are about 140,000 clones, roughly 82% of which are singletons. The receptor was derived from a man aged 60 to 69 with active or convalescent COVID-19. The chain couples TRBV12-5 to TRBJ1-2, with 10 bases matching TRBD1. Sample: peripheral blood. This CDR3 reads CASGSLITPGTGVYGYTF. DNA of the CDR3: TGTGCTAGTGGTTCGCTGATAACCCCCGGGACAGGGGTCTATGGCTACACCTTC.